This note documents a single T cell receptor (beta chain) sequence. Repertoires were generated with immunoSEQ multiplex PCR, while TCRdb's copy carries only in-frame clones and drops some. This table has around 100,000 clones, 80% to 90% appearing once. This entry comes from a study of T cell responses to AZD1222 COVID-19 vaccine. The CDR3 contains 14 residues. Germline CDR1 reads MNHEY; CDR2 reads SMNVEV (reference sequence). V lost 4 bases and J 7 bases, leaving 13 bases between the germline ends. This clonotype originated in an adult in good health. This material consisted of peripheral blood, taken on day 0 of AZD1222 vaccination. The chain is built from TRBV27 and TRBJ1-4; TRBD1 might be the D (6 bases). CDR3 bases: TGTGCCAGCAGTTACAGGGCCATGGGTGAAAAACTGTTTTTT. It specifies CASSYRAMGEKLFF. The full variable domain, rest sourced from reference TRBV27 and TRBJ1-4, is EAQVTQNPRYLITVTGKKLTVTCSQNMNHEYMSWYRQDPGLGLRQIYYSMNVEVTDKGDVPEGYKVSRKEKRNFPLILESPSPNQTSLYFCASSYRAMGEKLFFGSGTQLSVL.